A selection of T cell receptor beta chains follows, all from one sample in a study of CD8+ T cells in alopecia areata. Repertoires were generated with immunoSEQ multiplex PCR, while TCRdb's copy carries only in-frame clones and drops some. The data show 160,000 or so clones, 58% seen once. The source was CD4+ T cells sorted from blood, collected at approximately week 56, from a patient treated with tofacitinib. All receptors derive from a human donor with alopecia areata. The CDR3 runs from the conserved cysteine through the conserved F or W. A D gene is named only where the DNA matches it firmly. The size of a clone is reported for some rows only, either as once, few or many, or as a class for expanded clones.

few	TRBD1	TRBV27	TRBJ1-5	TGTGCCAGCAGTGGAGGACAGGGGGTCCAGCCCCAGCATTTT	CASSGGQGVQPQHF
-	TRBD1	TRBV7-9	TRBJ2-2	TGTGCCAGCAGCCAATCCCAGGGGGCGTTCAGCGGGGAGCTGTTTTTT	CASSQSQGAFSGELFF
-	-	TRBV6-1	TRBJ2-3	TGTGCCAGCAGTGAAGTCCCCACAGATACGCAGTATTTT	CASSEVPTDTQYF
-	TRBD1	TRBV12-5	TRBJ2-5	TGTGCTAGTGGCCTCTCCTTGGGACAGGGGGGTGAGACCCAGTACTTC	CASGLSLGQGGETQYF
-	-	TRBV11-1	TRBJ2-5	TGTGCCAGCAGCCTCGTGACAAAAGAGCAGTACTTC	CASSLVTKEQYF
-	-	TRBV19	TRBJ1-6	TGTGCCAGTAGCCCGGGGGAGGGGACTTCACCCCTCCACTTT	CASSPGEGTSPLHF
-	TRBD1	TRBV10-3	TRBJ2-6	TGTGCCATCAGGGATTCCGGGGACAGGGGATATTCTGGGGCCAACGTCCTGACTTTC	CAIRDSGDRGYSGANVLTF
-	-	TRBV30	TRBJ1-1	TGTGCCTGGAGTAGGCAGGGGACTGAAGCTTTCTTT	CAWSRQGTEAFF
-	TRBD1	TRBV30	TRBJ2-5	TGTGCCTGGAGTCTCCGACAGGGTTGGGAGACCCAGTACTTC	CAWSLRQGWETQYF
-	TRBD1	TRBV5-1	TRBJ2-3	TGCGCCAGCAGCTTGGAAAGGACAGGGAGCCCGGCAGATACGCAGTATTTT	CASSLERTGSPADTQYF
few	-	TRBV25-1	TRBJ2-5	TGTGCCAGCAGTGAGGGGCAAGAGACCCAGTACTTC	CASSEGQETQYF
-	-	TRBV2	TRBJ2-3	TGTGCCAGCAGTGAACGAGATACGCAGTATTTT	CASSERDTQYF
-	TRBD2	TRBV5-7	TRBJ2-7	TGTGCCAGCAGCTTGGCCTATCGACACGGGAGGGATGCCTACGAGCAGTACTTC	CASSLAYRHGRDAYEQYF
-	-	TRBV5-1	TRBJ2-7	TGCGCCAGCAGCTTCCCTGGCCGGACCTACGAGCAGTACTTC	CASSFPGRTYEQYF
-	-	TRBV29-1	TRBJ1-2	TGCAGCGTGGCGCTGGGGGGTACGGCTGGCTACACCTTC	CSVALGGTAGYTF
-	-	TRBV15	TRBJ2-7	TGTGCCACCAGCCTGGGGGGCGGGGGCCCTACCTACGAGCAGTACTTC	CATSLGGGGPTYEQYF
few	-	TRBV29-1	TRBJ2-3	TGCAGCGTTGACGGTAATGTTGGACTAACCACAGATACGCAGTATTTT	CSVDGNVGLTTDTQYF
-	-	TRBV7-8	TRBJ2-7	TGTGCCAGCAGCTTAAGCCAGATTTGGTACGAGCAGTACTTC	CASSLSQIWYEQYF
-	-	TRBV19	TRBJ2-2	TGTGCCAGTAGTACACAGGGTAACACCGGGGAGCTGTTTTTT	CASSTQGNTGELFF
-	TRBD1	TRBV7-9	TRBJ2-7	TGTGCCAGCAGCAACCGGGACAGGGAACACGAGCAGTACTTC	CASSNRDREHEQYF
-	-	TRBV5-1	TRBJ2-7	TGCGCCAGCAGCGCGGGACCGACCCTGTACGAGCAGTACTTC	CASSAGPTLYEQYF
-	-	TRBV4-1	TRBJ2-5	TGCGCCAGCAGCCAAGACGGAGGGCCTAGCCGGTACCAAGAGACCCAGTACTTC	CASSQDGGPSRYQETQYF
-	TRBD2	TRBV4-2	TRBJ2-5	TGTGCCAGCAGCCAAGATTTGCGGCGGGGGGGCGTTGAGACCCAGTACTTC	CASSQDLRRGGVETQYF
-	-	TRBV7-2	TRBJ2-6	TGTGCCAGCAGCTTTGCTGGGGCCAACGTCCTGACTTTC	CASSFAGANVLTF
few	TRBD1	TRBV30	TRBJ2-7	TGTGCCTGGAGTGCGAGGGACAGGGGGCTCTACGAGCAGTACTTC	CAWSARDRGLYEQYF